This entry features one T cell receptor (beta chain) sequence. Its antigen remains unidentified. The sample holds no much larger clone one base away, and base qualities are not on file. This sample is part of a study of shared clonotypes between healthy human individuals (TCRdb year 2020). Concerning the study at large: The cohort included three men and a couple of women between 18 and 49 years of age. Each donor's leukapheresis produced roughly between about 0.8 and 10 billion PBMCs. Different laboratories and diverse techniques were used to prepare libraries and sequence TCR repertoires, to increase sequencing depth and limit assay-specific biases. The study deeply sequenced blood TCR repertoires of about five healthy adults to estimate repertoire size and the extent of clonotype sharing between individuals. Per donor, three plates each were used for CD4 naive and CD4 memory, two for CD8 naive, and one for CD8 memory.

Using the deep immunoSEQ assay, multiplex PCR amplified TCR CDR3 regions from genomic DNA. For each cell subset, the extracted genomic DNA was distributed evenly across all wells of several immunoSEQ 96-well plates, and each plate served as one replicate. For sorted subsets, around 0.2 ug genomic DNA, equal to tens of thousands of T cell genomes, was loaded into each replicate PCR. Purified libraries were quantified with a Qubit 3.0 fluorometer, sized on a Bioanalyzer 2100, and re-quantified with the KAPA Library Quantification kit. Every immunoSEQ 96-well plate was sequenced on a separate single-read 150-cycle Illumina NextSeq 550 flow cell. The original methods were these. Because the immunoSEQ output held only junctional sequences and lacked quality scores, the filtering could not match the filtering applied to full-length reads. Sequences were annotated with PyIR, a Python wrapper for IgBLAST v1.9, and V/J genes and CDR3 were assigned using IMGT germline references. Reads were removed for weak V/J assignments (E-value above 1e-6), missing CDR3, stop codons, out-of-frame junctions, or ambiguous translated residues. V3J clonotypes were defined as sequences sharing an identical inferred V gene, J gene, and CDR3 amino acid sequence. Percentage overlap between repertoires was computed as shared unique clonotypes divided by the size of the smaller repertoire. Richness of each repertoire was evaluated using RTK rarefaction, the Chao1 estimator, and Recon v2.1 estimates of unobserved clonotypes. Generation probabilities were computed with OLGA for all TCRbeta clonotypes obtained by the gDNA method from a few donors. Entries here come from immuneACCESS through TCRdb and include only in-frame sequences with V and J called. Some clones fail to appear in such tables; in the studies checked, an unresolved V gene covers under half of the shortfall, and the cause of the remainder is unknown. For V, J and clone size, that table is used; D and trimming come from the DNA. A total of 2 million to 2.5 million clones appear in this sample, about 95% of them only once. The biggest ten clones account for around 1.1% of the sample.

CD8 naive samples were obtained by positive selection for CCR7 among CD45RO-negative cells, yielding a CD45RA+CCR7+ population from which TemRA cells were excluded. The donors were healthy, HIV-negative adults who had no recently reported acute infections or vaccinations. Only Caucasian adults living in Nashville, Tennessee, USA were represented among the donors. Blood was collected by leukapheresis, and PBMCs were isolated by Ficoll-Histopaque density gradient centrifugation and then cryopreserved in liquid nitrogen vapor phase. Analytical flow cytometry was used to check the purity and quantity of each magnetically sorted T cell population. Genomic DNA was isolated from each sorted fraction and quantified by UV absorbance on a Nanodrop 2000c. The paper's findings and limits, for the study overall: Higher generation probabilities were observed for clonotypes shared by all four sorted-subset donors than for non-shared clonotypes. Based on pairwise subsampling, the degree of clonotype sharing among donors was expected to be affected by sequencing depth. Rarefaction of sorted-subset datasets indicated incomplete sequencing despite the large sequencing depth. Estimated clonotype richness was generally larger for naive than for memory subsets. Sampling was limited to blood, and TCR repertoires in tissue likely differ from TCR repertoires in blood. About 4.5% of naive CD4, around 3.5% of naive CD8, around 2.3% of memory CD4, and approximately 0.4% of memory CD8 clonotypes were shared across several donors. Because the study included only a small number of donors, the genetic and exposure-history diversity represented was limited.

Sequencing was done on a sample of naive CD8+ T cells sorted from blood. The sample's cell subset or site label, in plain terms: CD45RA+CCR7+. The sequence was obtained from a man aged 18 to 30 in good health.

The encoded CDR3 is CASSFLPSGTDTQYF. The nucleotides are TGTGCCAGCAGTTTCCTTCCTAGCGGCACAGATACGCAGTATTTT. Recombination linked TRBV6-5 to TRBJ2-3, with TRBD2 as a weak D call on 6 bases. The CDR3 runs 15 amino acids, cysteine and phenylalanine included. Only the CDR3 DNA is retained, 45 bases long and in frame from the first base. Reading the germline V gene gives CDR1 MNHEY and CDR2 SVGAGI. V lost 4 bases and J lost 1 base; the stretch between them is 12 bases long.